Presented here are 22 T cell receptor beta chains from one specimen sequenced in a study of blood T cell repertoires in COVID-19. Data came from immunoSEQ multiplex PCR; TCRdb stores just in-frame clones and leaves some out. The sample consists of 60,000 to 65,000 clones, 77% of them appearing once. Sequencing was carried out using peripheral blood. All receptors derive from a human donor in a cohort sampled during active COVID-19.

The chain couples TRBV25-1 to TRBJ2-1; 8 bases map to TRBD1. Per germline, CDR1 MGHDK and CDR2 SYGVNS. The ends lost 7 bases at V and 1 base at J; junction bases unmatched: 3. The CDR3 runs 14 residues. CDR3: CASNRQGSYNEQFF. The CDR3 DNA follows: TGTGCCAGCAACCGACAGGGGTCCTACAATGAGCAGTTCTTC.

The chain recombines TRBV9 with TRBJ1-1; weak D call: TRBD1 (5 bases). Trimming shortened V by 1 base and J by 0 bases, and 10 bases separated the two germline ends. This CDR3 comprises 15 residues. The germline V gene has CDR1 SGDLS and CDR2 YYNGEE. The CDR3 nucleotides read TGTGCCAGCAGCGTAAGGGGCAGCCTGAACACTGAAGCTTTCTTT. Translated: CASSVRGSLNTEAFF.

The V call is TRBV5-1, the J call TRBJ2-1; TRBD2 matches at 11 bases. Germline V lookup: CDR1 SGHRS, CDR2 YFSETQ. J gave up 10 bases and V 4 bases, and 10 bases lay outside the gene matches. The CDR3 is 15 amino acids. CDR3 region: CASSVGGLAGREQFF. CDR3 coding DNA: TGCGCCAGCAGCGTCGGTGGACTAGCGGGTCGAGAGCAGTTCTTC.

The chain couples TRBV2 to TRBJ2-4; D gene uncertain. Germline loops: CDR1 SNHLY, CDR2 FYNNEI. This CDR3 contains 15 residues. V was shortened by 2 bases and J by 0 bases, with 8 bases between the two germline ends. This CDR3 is CASSELSLAKNIQYF. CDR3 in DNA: TGTGCCAGCAGTGAACTAAGCTTAGCCAAAAACATTCAGTACTTC.

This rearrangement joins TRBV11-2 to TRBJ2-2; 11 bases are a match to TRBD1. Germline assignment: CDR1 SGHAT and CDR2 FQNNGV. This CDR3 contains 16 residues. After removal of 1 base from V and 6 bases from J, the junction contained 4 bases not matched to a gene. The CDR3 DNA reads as TGTGCCAGCAGCTTAGGGACAGGGGGCTGGGCCGGGGAGCTGTTTTTT. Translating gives CASSLGTGGWAGELFF.

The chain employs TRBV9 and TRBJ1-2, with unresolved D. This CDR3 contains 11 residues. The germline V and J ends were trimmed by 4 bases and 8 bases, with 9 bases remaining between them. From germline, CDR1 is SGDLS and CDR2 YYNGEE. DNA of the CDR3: TGTGCCAGCAGCTCCGTCGGGGGCTACACCTTC. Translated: CASSSVGGYTF.

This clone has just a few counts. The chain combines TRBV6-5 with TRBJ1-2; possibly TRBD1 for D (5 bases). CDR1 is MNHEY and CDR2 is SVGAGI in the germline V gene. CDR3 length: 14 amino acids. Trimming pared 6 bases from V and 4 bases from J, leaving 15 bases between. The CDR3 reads CASSPVSGFYGYTF. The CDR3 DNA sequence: TGTGCCAGCAGCCCCGTGTCAGGGTTCTATGGCTACACCTTC.

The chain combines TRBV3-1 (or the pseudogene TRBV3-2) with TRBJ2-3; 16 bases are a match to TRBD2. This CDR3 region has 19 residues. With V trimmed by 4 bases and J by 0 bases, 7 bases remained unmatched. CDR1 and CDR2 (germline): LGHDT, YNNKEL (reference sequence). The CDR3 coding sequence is TGTGCCAGCAGCCGAGGGACTAGCGGGAGGGCCCCTAGCACAGATACGCAGTATTTT. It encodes CASSRGTSGRAPSTDTQYF.

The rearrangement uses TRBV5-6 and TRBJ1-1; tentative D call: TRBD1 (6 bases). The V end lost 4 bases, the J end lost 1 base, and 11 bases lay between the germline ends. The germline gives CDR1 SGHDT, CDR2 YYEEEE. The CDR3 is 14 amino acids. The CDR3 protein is CASSRGHSNTEAFF. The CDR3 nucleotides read TGTGCCAGCAGCCGGGGACATTCGAACACTGAAGCTTTCTTT.

The CDR3 DNA reads as TGCGCCAGCAGCCAAGGGACAGGGGGCCTGACTGAAGCTTTCTTT. It specifies CASSQGTGGLTEAFF. V and J are TRBV4-1 and TRBJ1-1; 11 positions match TRBD1. Germline values: CDR1 MGHRA, CDR2 YSYEKL. The CDR3 covers 15 residues. The V and J ends lost 1 base and 5 bases, in that order; junction bases with no gene match: 3.

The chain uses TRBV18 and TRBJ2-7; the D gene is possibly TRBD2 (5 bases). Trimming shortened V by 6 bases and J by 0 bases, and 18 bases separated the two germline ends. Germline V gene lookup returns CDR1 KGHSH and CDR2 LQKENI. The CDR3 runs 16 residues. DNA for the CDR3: TGTGCCAGCTCTCCTTTCATCGGGGAGAGCTCCTACGAGCAGTACTTC. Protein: CASSPFIGESSYEQYF. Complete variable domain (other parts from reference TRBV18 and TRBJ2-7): NAGVMQNPRHLVRRRGQEARLRCSPMKGHSHVYWYRQLPEEGLKFMVYLQKENIIDESGMPKERFSAEFPKEGPSILRIQQVVRGDSAAYFCASSPFIGESSYEQYFGPGTRLTVT.

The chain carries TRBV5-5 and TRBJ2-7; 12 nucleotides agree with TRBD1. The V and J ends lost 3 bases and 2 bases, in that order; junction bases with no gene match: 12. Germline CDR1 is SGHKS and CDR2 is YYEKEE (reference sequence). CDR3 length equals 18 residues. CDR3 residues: CASSWGQGAASGPYEQYF. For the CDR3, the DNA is TGTGCCAGCAGCTGGGGACAGGGGGCTGCTAGCGGGCCCTACGAGCAGTACTTC.

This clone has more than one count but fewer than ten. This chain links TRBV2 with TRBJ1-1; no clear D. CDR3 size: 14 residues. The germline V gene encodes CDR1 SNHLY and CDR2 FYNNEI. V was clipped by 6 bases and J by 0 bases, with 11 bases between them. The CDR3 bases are TGTGCCAGCAGGTCACAGAGCATGAACACTGAAGCTTTCTTT. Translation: CASRSQSMNTEAFF.

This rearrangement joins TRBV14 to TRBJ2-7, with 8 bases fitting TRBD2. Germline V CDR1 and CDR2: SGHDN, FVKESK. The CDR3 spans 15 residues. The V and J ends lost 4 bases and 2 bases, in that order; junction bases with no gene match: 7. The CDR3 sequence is CASSLRAGEAYEQYF. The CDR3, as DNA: TGTGCCAGCAGCCTCAGAGCGGGGGAAGCCTACGAGCAGTACTTC.

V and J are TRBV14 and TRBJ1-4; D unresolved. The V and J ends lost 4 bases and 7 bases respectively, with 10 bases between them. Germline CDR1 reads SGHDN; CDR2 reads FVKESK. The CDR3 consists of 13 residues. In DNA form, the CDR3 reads TGTGCCAGCAGCCCCGTCCGGGGTGAAAAACTGTTTTTT. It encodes CASSPVRGEKLFF.

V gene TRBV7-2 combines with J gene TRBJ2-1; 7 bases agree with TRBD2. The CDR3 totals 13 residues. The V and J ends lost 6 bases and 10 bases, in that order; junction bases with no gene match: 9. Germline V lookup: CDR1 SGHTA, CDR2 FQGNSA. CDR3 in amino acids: CASRTSPVNEQFF. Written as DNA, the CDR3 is TGTGCCAGCAGGACTAGCCCAGTAAACGAGCAGTTCTTC.

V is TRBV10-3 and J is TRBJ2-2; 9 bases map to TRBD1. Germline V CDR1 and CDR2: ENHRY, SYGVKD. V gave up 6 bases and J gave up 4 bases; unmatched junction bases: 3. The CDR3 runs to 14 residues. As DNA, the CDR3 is TGTGCCATCAGACAGGGGGCAGGCACCGGGGAGCTGTTTTTT. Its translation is CAIRQGAGTGELFF.

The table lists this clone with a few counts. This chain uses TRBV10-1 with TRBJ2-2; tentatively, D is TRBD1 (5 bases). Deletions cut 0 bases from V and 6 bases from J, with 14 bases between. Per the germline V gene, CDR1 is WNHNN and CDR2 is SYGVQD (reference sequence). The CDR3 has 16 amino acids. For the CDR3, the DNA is TGCGCCAGCAGTGAGTCGACTTGGCAGGGATCCGGGGAGCTGTTTTTT. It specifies CASSESTWQGSGELFF.

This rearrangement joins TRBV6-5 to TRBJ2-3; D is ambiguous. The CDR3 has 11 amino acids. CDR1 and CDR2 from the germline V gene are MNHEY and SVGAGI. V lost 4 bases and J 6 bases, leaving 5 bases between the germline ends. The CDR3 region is CASSSVDTQYF. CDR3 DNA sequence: TGTGCCAGCAGTTCGGTGGATACGCAGTATTTT.

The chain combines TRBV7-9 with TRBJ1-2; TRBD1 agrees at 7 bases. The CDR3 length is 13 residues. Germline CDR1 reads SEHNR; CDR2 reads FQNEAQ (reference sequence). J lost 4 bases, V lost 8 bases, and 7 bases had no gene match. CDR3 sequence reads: CASSTGQSYGYTF. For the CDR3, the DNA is TGTGCCAGCTCTACGGGACAGAGCTATGGCTACACCTTC.

The CDR3: CASGSGLAGGWRDTQYF. The CDR3 nucleotides read TGTGCTAGTGGTTCGGGACTAGCGGGAGGTTGGAGAGATACGCAGTATTTT. The rearrangement links TRBV12-5 to TRBJ2-3; 15 bases fit TRBD2. The CDR3 totals 17 residues. Trimming cost V 4 bases and J 5 bases; bases outside gene matches: 7. Germline lookup yields CDR1 LGHNT and CDR2 FRNRAP. Full variable domain (rest looked up from reference TRBV12-5 and TRBJ2-3): DARVTQTPRHKVTEMGQEVTMRCQPILGHNTVFWYRQTMMQGLELLAYFRNRAPLDDSGMPKDRFSAEMPDATLATLKIQPSEPRDSAVYFCASGSGLAGGWRDTQYFGPGTRLTVL.

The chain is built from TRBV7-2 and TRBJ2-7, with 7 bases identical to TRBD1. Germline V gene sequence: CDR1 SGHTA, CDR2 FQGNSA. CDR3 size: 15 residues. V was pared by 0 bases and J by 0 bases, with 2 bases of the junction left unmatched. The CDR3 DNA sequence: TGTGCCAGCAGCTTAGCAGGGGACAGCTCCTACGAGCAGTACTTC. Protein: CASSLAGDSSYEQYF.